The TCR beta chain under discussion was sequenced for a study of CD8+ T cells in alopecia areata. Study overall: Using the percentage of affected scalp area, treated patients' severity was scored.

Sequencing templates came from extracted RNA that was reverse transcribed into cDNA. The repertoire was sequenced with immunoSEQ multiplex PCR; TCRdb's copy has only in-frame clones and lacks some. This table has around 200,000 clones, about 60% appearing once. In germline, CDR1 is KGHSH, CDR2 LQKENI. V gave up 3 bases and J gave up 2 bases, with 5 bases separating them. CDR3 length equals 12 residues. Treatment of the sample: oral pan-JAK inhibitor, 5-10 mg twice daily. The clonotype was recovered from a human donor with alopecia areata. The chain combines TRBV18 with TRBJ2-7; D is unresolved. The sample consisted of CD8+ T cells sorted from blood, taken at week 24, from a patient treated with tofacitinib. This CDR3 reads CASSPLTYEQYF. Written as DNA, the CDR3 is TGTGCCAGCTCACCTTTGACCTACGAGCAGTACTTC.